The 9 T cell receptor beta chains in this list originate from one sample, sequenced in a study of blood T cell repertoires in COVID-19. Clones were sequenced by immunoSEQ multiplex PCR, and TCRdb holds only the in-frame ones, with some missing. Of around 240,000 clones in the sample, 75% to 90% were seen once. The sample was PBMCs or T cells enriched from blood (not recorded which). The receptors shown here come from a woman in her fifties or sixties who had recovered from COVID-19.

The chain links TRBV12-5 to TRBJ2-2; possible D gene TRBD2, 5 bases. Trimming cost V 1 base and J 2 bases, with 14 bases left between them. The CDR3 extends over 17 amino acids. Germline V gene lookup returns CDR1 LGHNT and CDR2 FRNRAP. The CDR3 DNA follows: TGTGCTAGTGGTTTGGACACTAGAGCCCAAAACACCGGGGAGCTGTTTTTT. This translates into CASGLDTRAQNTGELFF.

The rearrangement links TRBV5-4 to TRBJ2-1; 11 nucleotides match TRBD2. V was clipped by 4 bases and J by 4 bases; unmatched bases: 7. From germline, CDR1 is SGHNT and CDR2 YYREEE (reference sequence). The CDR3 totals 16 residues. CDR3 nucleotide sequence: TGTGCCAGCAGCAAGGGACTAGCGGATGTTTACAATGAGCAGTTCTTC. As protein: CASSKGLADVYNEQFF.

The CDR3 sequence is CASSVWAPNTEAFF. DNA for the CDR3: TGTGCCAGCAGTGTTTGGGCCCCTAACACTGAAGCTTTCTTT. The chain links TRBV2 to TRBJ1-1; unclear D gene. The CDR3 has 14 amino acids. From germline, CDR1 is SNHLY and CDR2 FYNNEI. V dropped 4 bases and J dropped 2 bases, with 11 bases sitting between them. The entire variable domain, with the rest obtained from reference TRBV2 and TRBJ1-1, is as follows: EPEVTQTPSHQVTQMGQEVILRCVPISNHLYFYWYRQILGQKVEFLVSFYNNEISEKSEIFDDQFSVERPDGSNFTLKIRSTKLEDSAMYFCASSVWAPNTEAFFGQGTRLTVV.

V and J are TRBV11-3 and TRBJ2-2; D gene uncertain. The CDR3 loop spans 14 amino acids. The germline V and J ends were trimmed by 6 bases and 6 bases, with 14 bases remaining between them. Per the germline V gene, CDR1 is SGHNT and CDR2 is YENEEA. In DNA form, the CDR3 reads TGTGCCAGCAGTTCCCTTGCGAGGTCCGGGGAGCTGTTTTTT. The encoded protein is CASSSLARSGELFF.

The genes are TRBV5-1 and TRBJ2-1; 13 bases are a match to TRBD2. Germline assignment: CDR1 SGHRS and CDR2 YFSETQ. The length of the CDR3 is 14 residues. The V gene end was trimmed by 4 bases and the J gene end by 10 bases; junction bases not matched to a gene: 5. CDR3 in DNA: TGCGCCAGCAGCCAGGGACTAGCGGGATCAGAGCAGTTCTTC. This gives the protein CASSQGLAGSEQFF.

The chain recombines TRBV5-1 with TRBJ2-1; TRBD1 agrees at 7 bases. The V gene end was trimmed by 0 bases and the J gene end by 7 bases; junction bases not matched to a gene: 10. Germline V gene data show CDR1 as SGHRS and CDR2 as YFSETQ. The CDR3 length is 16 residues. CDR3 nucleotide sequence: TGCGCCAGCAGCTTGGCCAAAGGGGGCGAGTTGAATGAGCAGTTCTTC. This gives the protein CASSLAKGGELNEQFF.

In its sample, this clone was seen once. The CDR3 spells CASSQVAGSLETQYF. The CDR3 DNA reads TGTGCCAGCAGCCAAGTAGCGGGATCTCTGGAGACCCAGTACTTC. V usage is TRBV3-1 (or the pseudogene TRBV3-2) and J usage is TRBJ2-5; TRBD2 agrees at 8 bases. The germline CDR1 and CDR2 sequences are LGHDT and YNNKEL (reference sequence). With 1 base clipped from V and 5 bases from J, the junction kept 6 bases outside the gene matches. The CDR3 extends over 15 amino acids.

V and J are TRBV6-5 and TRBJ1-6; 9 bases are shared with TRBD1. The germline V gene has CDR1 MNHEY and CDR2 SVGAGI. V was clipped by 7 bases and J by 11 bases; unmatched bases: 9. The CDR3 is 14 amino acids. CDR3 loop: CASNARQGGTPLHF. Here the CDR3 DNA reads TGTGCCAGCAACGCCAGACAGGGGGGGACACCCCTCCACTTT.

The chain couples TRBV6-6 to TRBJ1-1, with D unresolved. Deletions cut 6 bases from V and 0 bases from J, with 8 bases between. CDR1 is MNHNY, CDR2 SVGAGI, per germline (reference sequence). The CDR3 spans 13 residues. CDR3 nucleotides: TGTGCCAGCAGCCCTCTAATGAACACTGAAGCTTTCTTT. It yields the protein CASSPLMNTEAFF.